This record looks at one T cell receptor (beta chain) sequence and its context. The antigen is undetermined. The entry originates in a study of shared clonotypes between healthy human individuals. Study-wide results and limits: Estimated richness values were generally larger in naive subsets than in memory subsets.

Only Caucasian adults living in Nashville, Tennessee served as donors. The CDR3 is 14 residues long. Germline V gene data show CDR1 as LNHDA and CDR2 as SQIVND (reference sequence). Trimming pared 5 bases from V and 2 bases from J, leaving 9 bases between. Some clones are missing from TCRdb's copy, which holds only in-frame ones; the method was immunoSEQ multiplex PCR. The sample has about 1 million clones; more than 65% are singletons. The chain joins TRBV19 to TRBJ1-4, with D unclear. The origin of this receptor is a man between 18 and 29 years old in good health. The material sequenced was memory CD4+ T cells sorted from blood. Subset reported: CD45RA-negative fraction. The DNA for the CDR3 is TGTGCCAGTAGTTGGTTCGGGACTAATGAAAAACTGTTTTTT. Amino acids: CASSWFGTNEKLFF.